This T cell receptor beta chain emerged from a study of Graves' ophthalmopathy and Graves' hyperthyroidism. In the study overall: At initial diagnosis, peripheral blood was obtained, and this preceded any treatment.

Clinicians diagnosed using symptoms, serum thyroxine, TRAb, thyroid ultrasound and orbital computed tomography. Study-wide findings and caveats: As the model predicted ophthalmopathy progression, it achieved a sensitivity of about 71% and a specificity of roughly 72%.

The CDR3 contains 14 residues. V was clipped by 6 bases and J by 4 bases; unmatched bases: 5. Germline V gene data show CDR1 as MNHNS and CDR2 as SASEGT. From RNA, the CDR3 regions of TCR beta chains were amplified and sequenced. HTBI-primed first-round RT-PCR preceded second-round multiplex PCR. TCRdb analysed the multiplex PCR reads with MiXCR anew, one entry per CDR3 protein. The profile shows over 500,000 distinct CDR3 sequences, 22% of them singletons. There are many counts of this clonotype. Its specificity is not known. Material for sequencing was peripheral blood. The source of this sequence is a young woman with stable Graves' hyperthyroidism. Some clones in this sample may be carry-over from other donors' samples. This chain connects TRBV6-1 to TRBJ2-7; 11 nucleotides agree with TRBD1. CDR3 sequence reads: CASRAGTGGYEQYF. The CDR3 bases are TGTGCCAGCAGAGCCGGGACAGGGGGGTACGAGCAGTACTTC.